This T cell receptor (beta chain) comes out of a study of tumor-infiltrating lymphocytes in primary liver carcinoma. There are 14 residues in the CDR3. Germline assignment: CDR1 ENHRY and CDR2 SYGVKD. Of note for this clonotype: Mismatch with germline at one junction end may stem from a read error.

The study extracted blood RNA from unsorted whole blood and also extracted germline DNA. From 500 ng of total RNA, TCR beta-specific cDNA was reverse-transcribed using a constant-region primer. Construction of TCR beta libraries relied on three successive nested multiplex PCR rounds employing slightly modified ARM-PCR. The first two PCR rounds used TRBV1-TRBV30 forward primers with a C-beta reverse primer, about 10 cycles each. Each CDR3 protein is one row after TCRdb ran MiXCR on the multiplex PCR reads. Of 330,000 or so distinct CDR3 sequences in the sample, around three fifths were seen once. This clonotype was sampled from a man aged 35-49 years with primary liver carcinoma and hepatitis B virus infection. The V call is TRBV10-3, the J call TRBJ1-2; D call uncertain. Sample: peripheral blood. The CDR3 is CAITESVGQAGYTF. For the CDR3, the DNA is TGTGCCATCACTGAGTCGGTCGGGCAGGCCGGCTACACCTTC.